This TCR beta chain was observed in a study of graft-versus-host responses after intestinal transplantation (dated by TCRdb to about 2021). Regarding the study in general: Recipients received multivisceral, liver-intestinal, or isolated intestinal transplants. All recipients received anti-thymocyte globulin induction followed by maintenance tacrolimus and steroids for around 3 years. Bulk TCR-beta CDR3 sequencing was used to track graft-versus-host and host-versus-graft alloreactive T cell clones in the graft, circulation and bone marrow after intestinal transplantation. To identify alloreactive clones, pre-transplant mixed lymphocyte reaction products were sequenced and then compared with unstimulated pre-transplant donor and recipient T cells. A cohort of 24 intestinal transplant recipients, including one retransplant, was enrolled, and 3 patients lacking pretransplant specimens were excluded. A peak of at least 4% donor T cells among recipient peripheral blood mononuclear cells was the definition used for donor T cell macrochimerism. Instead of going to the commercial service, samples from a few later patients were sequenced in-house on an Illumina MiSeq and processed with MiXCR.

Libraries were made using the immunoSEQ multiplex PCR assay. For most patients, genomic DNA was isolated with the Qiagen DNeasy Blood and Tissue Kit and sent frozen to Adaptive Biotechnologies for TCR sequencing. High-throughput TCR-beta CDR3 sequencing of genomic DNA from most patients was performed by Adaptive Biotechnologies. In the authors' own workflow: TCR sequencing data were retrieved from Adaptive's ImmunoSEQ software for 15 to 20 patients, whereas three other patients were processed with MiXCR and VDJtools. CD4 versus CD8 sorting errors were corrected by removing sequences found in both subsets at a frequency ratio below 5:1. CDR3 nucleotide sequences shared between donor and recipient were removed because their origin could not be assigned. At least 2-fold expansion over unstimulated cells and a minimum CFSE-low frequency of 0.002% (template counts) or 0.001% (read counts) were required for clones to be classified as alloreactive. Clones detected in sequenced pre-transplant spleen, lymph node, or MLR CFSE-low populations of the donor or recipient were defined as mappable. The cumulative frequency of alloreactive clones was calculated as a percentage of all sequences, weighted by copy number. TCRdb took over this immuneACCESS table, retaining in-frame rearrangements with V and J assigned. Such tables are incomplete; in checked studies, under half of the missing clones stem from an unresolved V gene, and the remainder is unexplained. The V and J calls and clone size come from that table; D and trimming were worked out from the DNA. Within this sample are more than 75,000 clones, with approximately 90% of them counted one time only. Approximately 0.35% of the sample rests with the top ten.

V is shortened by 7 bases, J by 0 bases, and the region joining them spans 16 bases. Taken from cysteine to phenylalanine, the CDR3 has 17 residues. Only the CDR3 region is kept as DNA, spanning 51 bases read in frame from base 1. CDR1 and CDR2, looked up from the germline V gene (reference sequence), are LNHDA and SQIVND. Study-level results and caveats: Early after transplant, declines in HvG clones were associated with peak levels of circulating GvH clones. The relatively low number and heterogeneity of intestinal transplant patients limited the conclusions. In the allografts of patients with donor T cell macrochimerism, GvH to HvG T cell clonal ratios were high. GvH clones were detected in recipient bone marrow, and some appeared earlier in ileal mucosa or blood, consistent with an intestinal mucosal origin.

Of note for this clone: Its antigen remains undetermined. The record has no base qualities; no much larger clone is one base away.

The time point label corresponds to: cells obtained before transplantation from donor or recipient. CD3+CD4+ and CD3+CD8+ populations were FACS-sorted from unstimulated pre-transplant donor and recipient cells taken from spleen or lymph nodes. Sequenced here: unstimulated CD4+ T cells sorted from spleen or lymph node cells, sampled before transplant. This TCR was recovered from a human donor who was the organ donor for an intestinal transplant. Recombination joined TRBV19 with TRBJ1-6, with no reliable assignment of the D segment. The CDR3 corresponds to CASIDVVRGSYNSPLHF. The DNA sequence follows: TGTGCCAGTATCGACGTGGTTCGGGGCTCCTATAATTCACCCCTCCACTTT. Reference TRBV19 and TRBJ1-6 proteins supply the regions before and after the CDR3; the full variable domain is: DGGITQSPKYLFRKEGQNVTLSCEQNLNHDAMYWYRQDPGQGLRLIYYSQIVNDFQKGDIAEGYSVSREKKESFPLTVTSAQKNPTAFYLCASIDVVRGSYNSPLHFGNGTRLTVT.